Each of the 24 T cell receptor beta chains below was sequenced from the same sample in a study of the immune and genomic landscape of osteosarcoma. Libraries were prepared by immunoSEQ multiplex PCR; TCRdb keeps only in-frame clonotypes and omits some of them. This sample has roughly 500 clones, with roughly 76% found just once. Osteosarcoma specimens were post-treatment primary, local recurrence and metastasis tumors from poor-prognosis patients. Sequences were obtained from osteosarcoma tumor tissue from the lung. The origin of the receptors is a human donor with osteosarcoma.

The chain uses TRBV19 and TRBJ2-2; 9 bases map to TRBD1. V dropped 6 bases and J dropped 4; count of bases not matched to a gene: 9. CDR3 length equals 16 residues. Germline V lookup: CDR1 LNHDA, CDR2 SQIVND (reference sequence). CDR3 sequence reads: CASRAIQGARTGELFF. The CDR3 DNA follows: TGTGCCAGTAGGGCCATACAGGGGGCGCGCACCGGGGAGCTGTTTTTT.

The rearrangement links TRBV29-1 to TRBJ2-7; D is possibly TRBD2 (6 bases). CDR1 SQVTM and CDR2 ANQGSEA come from the germline V gene. The CDR3 sequence is 13 residues long. V lost 3 bases to trimming and J lost 0 bases, with 9 bases between them. CDR3 loop: CSVDLGGSYEQYF. The CDR3 DNA follows: TGCAGCGTTGACTTGGGGGGCTCCTACGAGCAGTACTTC.

This chain links TRBV4-3 with TRBJ2-5; the D gene is possibly TRBD2 (7 bases). Germline CDR1 reads LGHNA; CDR2 reads YSLEER. CDR3 length: 17 amino acids. V dropped 0 bases and J dropped 1 base, with 15 bases sitting between them. The DNA of the CDR3 is TGCGCCAGCAGCCAAGATGTACGGGGGGCTCTCCAAGAGACCCAGTACTTC. It translates to CASSQDVRGALQETQYF.

The chain couples TRBV27 to TRBJ2-7; D perhaps matches TRBD2 (5 bases). V lost 3 bases and J lost 2, with 11 bases in between. The germline V gene encodes CDR1 MNHEY and CDR2 SMNVEV (reference sequence). The CDR3 has 14 amino acids. The CDR3 here is CASSFGNIAYEQYF. In DNA form, the CDR3 reads TGTGCCAGCAGTTTCGGGAATATTGCCTACGAGCAGTACTTC.

The V gene is TRBV30, the J gene TRBJ2-5, with D hard to call. Germline-derived CDR1 and CDR2 are GTSNPN and SVGIG (reference sequence). The CDR3 contains 11 residues. V was pared by 3 bases and J by 5 bases, with 7 bases between. CDR3 loop: CAWSSGETQYF. For the CDR3, the DNA is TGTGCCTGGAGCTCAGGCGAGACCCAGTACTTC. Full variable domain (remainder filled in from reference TRBV30 and TRBJ2-5): SQTIHQWPATLVQPVGSPLSLECTVEGTSNPNLYWYRQAAGRGLQLLFYSVGIGQISSEVPQNLSASRPQDRQFILSSKKLLLSDSGFYLCAWSSGETQYFGPGTRLLVL.

The J gene is TRBJ2-3, the V gene TRBV6-1, with 10 bases aligning to TRBD1. CDR1 MNHNS and CDR2 SASEGT come from the germline V gene. V was clipped by 6 bases and J by 4 bases; unmatched bases: 7. There are 15 residues in the CDR3. DNA of the CDR3: TGTGCCAGCAGCCGACAGGGGGCTATCGCAGATACGCAGTATTTT. This gives the protein CASSRQGAIADTQYF.

The J gene is TRBJ2-3, the V gene TRBV19, with D perhaps being TRBD1 or TRBD2 (6 bases each). V lost 7 bases and J 3 bases, leaving 11 bases between the germline ends. Germline CDR1 LNHDA, CDR2 SQIVND (reference sequence). CDR3 length: 13 amino acids. The CDR3 reads CASNTGRTDTQYF. The CDR3 nucleotides are TGTGCCAGTAATACAGGGAGGACAGATACGCAGTATTTT.

In this sample, this clone turned up once. The rearrangement joins TRBV27 to TRBJ2-1, with D perhaps TRBD1 (6 bases). V was trimmed by 8 bases and J by 3 bases, leaving 11 bases between them. This CDR3 is 13 amino acids long. Germline V gene sequence: CDR1 MNHEY, CDR2 SMNVEV (reference sequence). CDR3 DNA: TGTGCCAGCTCCGGACAGTTCTACAATGAGCAGTTCTTC. This codes for CASSGQFYNEQFF.

This clone has only a few counts. The chain is built from TRBV27 and TRBJ1-4; D gene uncertain. The CDR3 totals 15 residues. V lost 4 bases to trimming and J lost 0 bases, with 9 bases between them. CDR1 is MNHEY and CDR2 is SMNVEV in the germline V gene (reference sequence). The CDR3 nucleotides read TGTGCCAGCAGTTCATCTCGTGCAACTAATGAAAAACTGTTTTTT. Translation: CASSSSRATNEKLFF.

This rearrangement joins TRBV1 to TRBJ2-5; the table assigns TRBD2, which was not confirmed against the DNA. TRBV1 is a documented pseudogene. The CDR3 contains 13 residues. The CDR3 region is CTSSRAAGETQYF. CDR3 DNA sequence: TGCACCAGCAGCCGCGCGGCGGGAGAGACCCAGTACTTC.

The chain carries TRBV10-3 and TRBJ1-1; TRBD1 might be the D (6 bases). This CDR3 has 11 amino acids. V was trimmed by 8 bases and J by 7 bases, leaving 11 bases between them. Germline V gives CDR1 ENHRY, CDR2 SYGVKD. CDR3 in DNA: TGTGCCATCGGGGGACACCTTGAAGCTTTCTTT. Amino acid sequence: CAIGGHLEAFF.

This clone was detected a few times. The genes are TRBV7-9 and TRBJ1-6; 9 bases match TRBD1. V dropped 5 bases and J dropped 5; count of bases not matched to a gene: 4. From germline, CDR1 is SEHNR and CDR2 FQNEAQ (reference sequence). This CDR3 contains 15 residues. The CDR3 DNA sequence: TGTGCCAGCAGCCCATGGGACAGGGATAATTCACCCCTCCACTTT. Residues: CASSPWDRDNSPLHF. The complete variable domain, with remaining parts taken from reference TRBV7-9 and TRBJ1-6, reads DTGVSQNPRHKITKRGQNVTFRCDPISEHNRLYWYRQTLGQGPEFLTYFQNEAQLEKSRLLSDRFSAERPKGSFSTLEIQRTEQGDSAMYLCASSPWDRDNSPLHFGNGTRLTVT.

In its sample, this clone is hyperexpanded. This sequence joins TRBV7-2 and TRBJ2-5; no definite D call. The CDR3 is made up of 12 amino acids. Trimming took off 1 base at V and 9 bases at J, with 9 bases between the two ends. Per the germline V gene, CDR1 is SGHTA and CDR2 is FQGNSA. In nucleotides, the CDR3 is TGTGCCAGCAGCTTAGTGGGGTGGGCCCAGTACTTC. It specifies CASSLVGWAQYF.

This chain uses TRBV4-1 with TRBJ1-2; D is unresolved. V gave up 0 bases and J gave up 8 bases, with 16 bases separating them. The CDR3 is 15 residues long. Germline-derived CDR1 and CDR2 are MGHRA and YSYEKL. As DNA, the CDR3 is TGCGCCAGCAGCCAAGAAGCGAACATTCAGCGGGGCTACACCTTC. Protein sequence: CASSQEANIQRGYTF.

This sequence joins TRBV7-9 and TRBJ2-5; TRBD1 is a possible D gene (6 bases). Germline V lookup: CDR1 SEHNR, CDR2 FQNEAQ (reference sequence). The CDR3 has 16 residues. V dropped 5 bases and J dropped 1 base, with 17 bases sitting between them. Written as DNA, the CDR3 is TGTGCCAGCAGCCGCTATCAAGGGGGTCTCCAAGAGACCCAGTACTTC. Its translation is CASSRYQGGLQETQYF.

This clone was observed a few times. The chain carries TRBV14 and TRBJ2-1; D possibly corresponds to TRBD1 (5 bases). The ends were cut back, 2 bases at V and 9 bases at J, with 17 bases in the middle. Germline V lookup: CDR1 SGHDN, CDR2 FVKESK. CDR3 length equals 15 residues. The CDR3 protein is CASSQRGGSLGEQFF. The CDR3 DNA reads TGTGCCAGCAGCCAAAGGGGCGGAAGTTTAGGTGAGCAGTTCTTC.

The chain combines TRBV18 with TRBJ1-1; D is unclear. The CDR3 runs to 12 residues. Trimming left V 3 bases short and J 2 bases short, with 4 bases between. CDR1 KGHSH and CDR2 LQKENI come from the germline V gene. The CDR3, as DNA: TGTGCCAGCTCACCGACAAACACTGAAGCTTTCTTT. It codes for CASSPTNTEAFF.

The rearrangement uses TRBV7-9 and TRBJ1-6; 9 bases are shared with TRBD1. V lost 4 bases and J lost 10; bases outside the gene matches: 14. The CDR3 runs to 17 residues. Germline assignment: CDR1 SEHNR and CDR2 FQNEAQ (reference sequence). The CDR3, as DNA: TGTGCCAGCAGCTCCCATGACACAGGGGGCCGAAGATCACCCCTCCACTTT. The encoded protein is CASSSHDTGGRRSPLHF.

This chain connects TRBV2 to TRBJ1-2, with 7 bases identical to TRBD1. This CDR3 has 13 amino acids. V lost 8 bases to trimming and J lost 6 bases; unmatched junction nucleotides: 9. Germline CDR1 and CDR2: SNHLY and FYNNEI. CDR3 residues: CASQNSGTDGYTF. The DNA for the CDR3 is TGTGCCAGCCAAAATTCCGGGACAGATGGCTACACCTTC.

The chain couples TRBV9 to TRBJ1-4; D uncertain. V lost 4 bases and J 10 bases, leaving 11 bases between the germline ends. The CDR3 runs to 12 residues. Germline CDR1 and CDR2: SGDLS and YYNGEE. As DNA, the CDR3 is TGTGCCAGCAGCCTCCCCGAGGGAAAACTGTTTTTT. Protein: CASSLPEGKLFF.

Relative to its sample, this clone is hyperexpanded (1% or more). The chain carries TRBV11-3 and TRBJ1-6; D is perhaps TRBD1 (5 bases). There are 20 residues in the CDR3. CDR1 and CDR2 (germline): SGHNT, YENEEA. The V end lost 5 bases, the J end lost 0 bases, and 23 bases lay between the germline ends. The CDR3 loop is CASSPKGLFYRSSYNSPLHF. The CDR3, as DNA: TGTGCCAGCAGCCCAAAGGGACTTTTCTACCGTAGCTCCTATAATTCACCCCTCCACTTT.

This rearrangement joins TRBV5-1 to TRBJ2-3, with D perhaps given as TRBD1 or TRBD2 (6 bases each). CDR1 and CDR2 from the germline V gene are SGHRS and YFSETQ. CDR3 size: 14 residues. The CDR3 nucleotides are TGCGTTTCGGGGGCGAGTTCTAGCACAGATACGCAGTATTTT. Translating it yields CVSGASSSTDTQYF.

The chain joins TRBV10-1 to TRBJ1-2; D ambiguous. Germline V lookup: CDR1 WNHNN, CDR2 SYGVQD (reference sequence). The CDR3 totals 17 residues. The ends were cut back, 1 base at V and 4 bases at J, with 19 bases in the middle. The CDR3 loop is CASSEYESGVNSYGYTF. The CDR3 nucleotides are TGCGCCAGCAGTGAGTACGAGTCCGGCGTGAATTCCTATGGCTACACCTTC.

CDR3 bases: TGTGCCAGCAGCTTGGACAGGATCACTGAAGCTTTCTTT. The encoded protein is CASSLDRITEAFF. J is TRBJ1-1 and V is TRBV11-1, with 7 bases lining up with TRBD1. The CDR3 is 13 residues long. V lost 3 bases to trimming and J lost 4 bases; unmatched junction nucleotides: 2. In germline, CDR1 is SGHAT, CDR2 FQDESV (reference sequence).